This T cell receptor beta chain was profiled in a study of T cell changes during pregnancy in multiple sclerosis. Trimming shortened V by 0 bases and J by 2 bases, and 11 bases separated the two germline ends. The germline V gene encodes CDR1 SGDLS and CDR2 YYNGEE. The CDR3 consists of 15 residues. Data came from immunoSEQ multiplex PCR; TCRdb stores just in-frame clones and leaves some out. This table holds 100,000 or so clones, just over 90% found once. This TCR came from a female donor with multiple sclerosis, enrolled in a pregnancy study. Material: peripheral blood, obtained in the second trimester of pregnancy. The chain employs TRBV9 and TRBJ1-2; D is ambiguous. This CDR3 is CASSVGRLANYGYTF. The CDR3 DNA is TGTGCCAGCAGCGTAGGGAGGTTAGCCAACTATGGCTACACCTTC. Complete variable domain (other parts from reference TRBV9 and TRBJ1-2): DSGVTQTPKHLITATGQRVTLRCSPRSGDLSVYWYQQSLDQGLQFLIQYYNGEERAKGNILERFSAQQFPDLHSELNLSSLELGDSALYFCASSVGRLANYGYTFGSGTRLTVV.